The 18 T cell receptor beta chains below all came from one sample that was sequenced in a study of T-cell reconstitution after alpha-beta-depleted transplantation in children. For TCRbeta, the library was prepared with unique molecular identifiers. TCRdb re-analysed the PCR reads in MiXCR, keeping a single row per CDR3 protein. The data contain 100,000 to 120,000 distinct CDR3 sequences, under 13% of them singletons. This material consisted of PBMCs from the stem cell graft donor, taken from the stem cell graft. Receptors originate from a human donor who donated a stem cell graft to a child with acute lymphoblastic leukemia.

This clonotype has at least ten counts. The rearrangement links TRBV6-4 to TRBJ2-1, with 8 bases matching TRBD2. The junction had 7 bases not matched to a gene; V was cut back by 6 bases and J by 6 bases. This CDR3 contains 14 residues. Germline V lookup: CDR1 MRHNA, CDR2 SNTAGT. The CDR3 is CASSTGGVGNEQFF. CDR3 DNA: TGTGCCAGCAGCACCGGGGGGGTCGGCAATGAGCAGTTCTTC.

In this sample, this clonotype turned up many times. The rearrangement joins TRBV20-1 to TRBJ2-7; D unclear. Looked up from germline, CDR1 is DFQATT and CDR2 is SNEGSKA (reference sequence). The CDR3 covers 13 residues. Trimming took 6 bases from V and 5 from J, leaving 17 bases between them. The CDR3 region is CSARTLTPNEQYF. Here the CDR3 DNA reads TGCAGTGCCAGGACCTTGACCCCCAACGAGCAGTACTTC.

There are many counts of this clonotype. The chain joins TRBV3-1 to TRBJ1-4; 8 nucleotides align to TRBD1. V lost 2 bases, J lost 8 bases, and 4 bases stayed unmatched. CDR3 size: 14 residues. Germline CDR1 is LGHDT and CDR2 is YNNKEL (reference sequence). Here the CDR3 reads CASSQRTGNEKLFF. The CDR3 nucleotides are TGTGCCAGCAGCCAACGGACAGGGAACGAAAAACTGTTTTTT. Based on the CDR3 plus reference TRBV3-1 and TRBJ1-4, the full variable domain is DTAVSQTPKYLVTQMGNDKSIKCEQNLGHDTMYWYKQDSKKFLKIMFSYNNKELIINETVPNRFSPKSPDKAHLNLHINSLELGDSAVYFCASSQRTGNEKLFFGSGTQLSVL.

This clonotype has at least ten counts. The chain carries TRBV20-1 and TRBJ1-1; D is unclear. The CDR3 is made up of 11 amino acids. Trimming took 5 bases from V and 11 from J, leaving 15 bases between them. Germline CDR1 DFQATT, CDR2 SNEGSKA (reference sequence). Here the CDR3 reads CSAPLAGWAFF. The DNA of the CDR3 is TGCAGTGCTCCGTTGGCAGGCTGGGCTTTCTTT.

This clonotype was recorded many times. V and J are TRBV9 and TRBJ2-1; TRBD2 agrees at 7 bases. This CDR3 is built from 16 residues. Germline trimming cut 0 bases from V and 7 bases from J; bases unmatched to any gene: 10. In germline, CDR1 is SGDLS, CDR2 YYNGEE. The CDR3 DNA reads TGTGCCAGCAGCGTAGAATTGGGCGGGAGATTGAATGAGCAGTTCTTC. It is translated as CASSVELGGRLNEQFF. The variable domain in full, with the rest retrieved from reference TRBV9 and TRBJ2-1, is DSGVTQTPKHLITATGQRVTLRCSPRSGDLSVYWYQQSLDQGLQFLIQYYNGEERAKGNILERFSAQQFPDLHSELNLSSLELGDSALYFCASSVELGGRLNEQFFGPGTRLTVL.

This clonotype was counted ten times or more. V is TRBV7-2 and J is TRBJ2-5; D may be TRBD1 (6 bases). CDR1 and CDR2 (germline): SGHTA, FQGNSA. The CDR3 is 11 amino acids. V was trimmed by 5 bases and J by 9 bases, leaving 10 bases between them. The DNA for the CDR3 is TGTGCCAGCAGCCAGGGGACGGCCCAGTACTTC. Its translation is CASSQGTAQYF.

This clonotype came up many times. The chain is built from TRBV19 and TRBJ2-5, with 7 bases identical to TRBD2. The CDR3 sequence is 12 residues long. The V segment lost 11 bases and the J segment 5 bases; nucleotides outside the gene matches: 8. The germline V gene encodes CDR1 LNHDA and CDR2 SQIVND (reference sequence). The CDR3 loop is CASGRGRETQYF. The CDR3 bases are TGTGCCTCAGGGAGGGGCCGGGAGACCCAGTACTTC. Full variable domain (rest looked up from reference TRBV19 and TRBJ2-5): DGGITQSPKYLFRKEGQNVTLSCEQNLNHDAMYWYRQDPGQGLRLIYYSQIVNDFQKGDIAEGYSVSREKKESFPLTVTSAQKNPTAFYLCASGRGRETQYFGPGTRLLVL.

This clonotype was observed many times. The chain recombines TRBV5-1 with TRBJ2-5, with 9 bases lining up with TRBD1. Unmatched junction bases numbered 7, after V lost 2 bases and J lost 5 bases. The CDR3 runs 15 residues. The germline gives CDR1 SGHRS, CDR2 YFSETQ. CDR3 protein: CASSFGTGSSETQYF. CDR3 DNA: TGCGCCAGCAGCTTTGGGACAGGGAGTTCGGAGACCCAGTACTTC.

In regard to this clonotype: Its ends do not fully match the called genes, so a read error is possible. V is TRBV7-2 and J is TRBJ2-3; D unclear. Germline V gene lookup returns CDR1 SGHTA and CDR2 FQGNSA. The CDR3 spans 12 residues. The CDR3 is CASSLVSDTQYF. The CDR3 nucleotides are TGTGCCAGCAGCTTAGTCTCAGACACGCAGTATTTT.

This clonotype was seen repeatedly, ten times or more. The CDR3 protein is CASSLDGVRAFGNTGELFF. In DNA, the CDR3 is TGTGCCAGCAGTTTAGATGGAGTGAGGGCCTTTGGGAACACCGGGGAGCTGTTTTTT. V is TRBV28 and J is TRBJ2-2, with a weak D call TRBD2 (5 bases). Germline V lookup: CDR1 MDHEN, CDR2 SYDVKM. The length of the CDR3 is 19 residues. The ends were cut back, 2 bases at V and 1 base at J, with 20 bases in the middle.

This sequence joins TRBV9 and TRBJ1-4; no definite D call. The germline CDR1 and CDR2 sequences are SGDLS and YYNGEE. The CDR3 loop spans 15 amino acids. Trimming took 4 bases from V and 8 from J, leaving 18 bases between them. In DNA form, the CDR3 reads TGTGCCAGCAGCCGCGGAAGCGTGGGCGACGAAAAACTGTTTTTT. Encoded protein: CASSRGSVGDEKLFF.

The sample holds many counts of this clonotype. This rearrangement joins TRBV29-1 to TRBJ2-2; no clear D gene. The germline gives CDR1 SQVTM, CDR2 ANQGSEA. Trimming took 3 bases from V and 7 from J, leaving 15 bases between them. The CDR3 loop spans 14 amino acids. DNA of the CDR3: TGCAGCGTTGATATGGGCATCACCGTCGGGGAGCTGTTTTTT. Translation: CSVDMGITVGELFF.

V usage is TRBV7-9 and J usage is TRBJ2-7; D is ambiguous. The V gene's germline CDR1 is SEHNR and CDR2 FQNEAQ (reference sequence). This CDR3 region has 15 residues. V was clipped by 5 bases and J by 0 bases, with 14 bases between them. The CDR3 nucleotides read TGTGCCAGCAGCCCCGGGCCCCTCAACTCCTACGAGCAGTACTTC. Translation: CASSPGPLNSYEQYF.

This clonotype appeared many times. The V and J genes are TRBV5-1 and TRBJ2-7, with 7 bases that match TRBD1. With V trimmed by 0 bases and J by 3 bases, 9 bases remained unmatched. The CDR3 runs to 16 residues. Germline V gene data show CDR1 as SGHRS and CDR2 as YFSETQ. The chain's CDR3 is CASSLARDSSFYEQYF. The CDR3 DNA reads as TGCGCCAGCAGCTTGGCCCGGGACAGCAGCTTCTACGAGCAGTACTTC.

This clonotype showed up many times. V is TRBV19 and J is TRBJ1-5, with TRBD1 identical over 7 bases. The length of the CDR3 is 13 residues. Looked up from germline, CDR1 is LNHDA and CDR2 is SQIVND (reference sequence). Losses at the gene ends were 6 bases for V and 4 bases for J; bases not matched to a gene: 3. The CDR3 region is CASREQGNQPQHF. Here the CDR3 DNA reads TGTGCCAGTAGAGAACAGGGGAATCAGCCCCAGCATTTT. Complete variable domain (other parts from reference TRBV19 and TRBJ1-5): DGGITQSPKYLFRKEGQNVTLSCEQNLNHDAMYWYRQDPGQGLRLIYYSQIVNDFQKGDIAEGYSVSREKKESFPLTVTSAQKNPTAFYLCASREQGNQPQHFGDGTRLSIL.

The CDR3 bases are TGTGCCACCAGCAGTGACAGGGGAGGAGGCACCTATGGCTACACCTTC. Protein: CATSSDRGGGTYGYTF. The chain recombines TRBV15 with TRBJ1-2, with TRBD1 matching over 8 bases. The junction had 10 bases not matched to a gene; V was cut back by 3 bases and J by 4 bases. The CDR3 is made up of 16 amino acids. Germline V gene data show CDR1 as LNHNV and CDR2 as YYDKDF (reference sequence).

In regard to this clonotype: This may be a read error, as it is one base from a much larger clone. V usage is TRBV5-5 and J usage is TRBJ1-2; D uncertain. Trimming stripped 0 bases from V and 7 bases from J, with 13 bases between. The V gene's germline CDR1 is SGHKS and CDR2 YYEKEE (reference sequence). This CDR3 is built from 14 residues. In DNA, the CDR3 is TGTGCCAGCAGCTTGGTGCGGGGAGGCTCTGGCTACACCTTC. It translates to CASSLVRGGSGYTF.

This clonotype showed up many times. The chain combines TRBV29-1 with TRBJ2-5; D remains ambiguous. The V and J ends lost 7 bases and 3 bases respectively, with 6 bases between them. Germline V lookup: CDR1 SQVTM, CDR2 ANQGSEA. The CDR3 totals 10 residues. The CDR3 reads CSAGEETQYF. In DNA, the CDR3 is TGCAGCGCCGGAGAAGAGACCCAGTACTTC.